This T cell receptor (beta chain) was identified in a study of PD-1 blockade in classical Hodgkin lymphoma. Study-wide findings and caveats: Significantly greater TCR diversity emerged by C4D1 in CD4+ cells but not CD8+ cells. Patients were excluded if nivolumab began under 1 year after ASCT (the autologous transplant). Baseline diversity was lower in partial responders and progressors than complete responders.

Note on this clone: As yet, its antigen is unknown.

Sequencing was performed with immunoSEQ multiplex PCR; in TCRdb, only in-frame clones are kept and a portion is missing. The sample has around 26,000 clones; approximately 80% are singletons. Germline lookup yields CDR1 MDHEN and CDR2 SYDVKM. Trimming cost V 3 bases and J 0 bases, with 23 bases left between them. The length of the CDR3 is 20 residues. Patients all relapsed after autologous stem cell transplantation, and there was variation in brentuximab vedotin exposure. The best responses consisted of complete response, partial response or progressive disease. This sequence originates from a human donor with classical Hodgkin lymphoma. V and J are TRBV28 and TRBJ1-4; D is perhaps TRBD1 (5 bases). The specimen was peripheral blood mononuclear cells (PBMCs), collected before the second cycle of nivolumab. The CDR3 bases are TGTGCCAGCAGTTTCTCACCGGGCCGGACACTATTTGCAACTAATGAAAAACTGTTTTTT. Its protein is CASSFSPGRTLFATNEKLFF.